This T cell receptor (beta chain) was sequenced in a study of blood T cell repertoires in COVID-19. Study as a whole: COVID-19 samples, acute and convalescent, were from the United States, Italy and Spain.

This CDR3 comprises 14 residues. Germline V lookup: CDR1 SQVTM, CDR2 ANQGSEA. V lost 7 bases and J lost 1, with 16 bases in between. The table lists this clone with a count of one. Per the authors' pipeline: Estimation of nucleated cell counts relied on the amplification of reference gene primers. The method was immunoSEQ multiplex PCR; TCRdb's version includes in-frame clones alone and lacks a portion of them. That table supplies the V and J calls and clone size; D and trimming were determined from the DNA. The repertoire has about 150,000 clones, about 87% of them found once; the top ten carry roughly 2.5%. Seattle cases were enrolled at active infection and followed longitudinally.

The sequencing input was peripheral blood. This chain links TRBV29-1 with TRBJ1-2, with D possibly TRBD1 on 6 matching bases. This receptor was identified in a human donor with COVID-19, enrolled during active disease. The donor label of this sample is uncertain. For the CDR3, the DNA is TGCAGCGCTGGACCGGGACACCTTAACTATGGCTACACCTTC. It codes for CSAGPGHLNYGYTF. Together with reference TRBV29-1 and TRBJ1-2, the CDR3 gives the full variable domain: SAVISQKPSRDICQRGTSLTIQCQVDSQVTMMFWYRQQPGQSLTLIATANQGSEATYESGFVIDKFPISRPNLTFSTLTVSNMSPEDSSIYLCSAGPGHLNYGYTFGSGTRLTVV.